The source of this T cell receptor (beta chain) is a study of blood T cell repertoires in COVID-19 (dated by TCRdb to about 2020). In terms of the full investigation: Samples from collaborators originated in the United States, Italy and Spain and spanned both the acute and convalescent phases of COVID-19. The prospective study material was composed of cDNA or gDNA derived from T cells, B-cell-depleted T cells, or PBMCs. The repertoires were made available in a free public database intended to serve as a resource for research on the immune response to SARS-CoV-2. A de-identified subject ID, COVID-19 status, age in years and sex were almost always included in the sample metadata. The samples were drawn from two sources: the first 160 participants of the ongoing ImmuneRACE study, and 1,200 or so subjects contributed by 6 global collaborators. Deeply sampled blood TCRbeta repertoires from subjects exposed to, actively infected with, or recovered from COVID-19 were included in the dataset. Where available, HLA class I and class II types were obtained from metadata supplied by the sample provider rather than from assay-based typing. What the work shows at the level of the full study, not this receptor alone: The quantity of clinical and demographic metadata differed by source and by participant and was supplied without curation.

The immunoSEQ Assay, a bias-controlled multiplex PCR, was used to amplify TCRbeta CDR3 regions from genomic DNA. The source study handled its data this way. The number of nucleated cells in each sample was estimated from the amplification of reference gene primers within the assay. Sequence reads were collapsed and filtered to measure the absolute abundance of every unique TCRbeta CDR3 rearrangement. For each sample, productive Simpson clonality was calculated as the square root of Simpson's diversity index over productive rearrangements. TCRdb's version of the immuneACCESS table is confined to in-frame rearrangements and falls short of the full clone set. An unresolved V gene accounts for under half of the shortfall where checked; the remainder is of unknown origin. The V and J calls and clone size are taken from that table; D and trimming were inferred from the DNA. This sample gives over 45,000 clones in total; 77% of them show up just once. The ten largest clones represent around a fifth of the sample.

This clone was seen a few times. What this receptor recognizes is not known. Qualities for individual bases were not recorded, and no much larger clone is one base off. Each collaborating institution followed its own protocols to collect whole blood in K2EDTA tubes. For TCRbeta analysis, collaborators shipped samples in one of three forms: frozen whole blood, isolated PBMCs, or DNA extracted from either of those sample types. The sequenced sample consisted of peripheral blood. The TCR originated in a human donor with active or convalescent COVID-19. The donor label of this sample is uncertain.

The sequence in DNA is TGTGCCAGCAGCCAACCAAAGGGAGCGGCCGGGGAGCTGTTTTTT. Its translation is CASSQPKGAAGELFF. Here the chain combines TRBV4-2 and TRBJ2-2, with TRBD2 as a weak D call on 5 bases. CDR1 and CDR2 (LGHNA, YNFKEQ) derive from the germline V gene. Trimming removed 2 bases from V and 6 bases from J, leaving 13 bases between the germline ends. Measured from the cysteine to the phenylalanine, the CDR3 is 15 residues long. This entry keeps only the CDR3 DNA: 45 bases, framed from base 1.